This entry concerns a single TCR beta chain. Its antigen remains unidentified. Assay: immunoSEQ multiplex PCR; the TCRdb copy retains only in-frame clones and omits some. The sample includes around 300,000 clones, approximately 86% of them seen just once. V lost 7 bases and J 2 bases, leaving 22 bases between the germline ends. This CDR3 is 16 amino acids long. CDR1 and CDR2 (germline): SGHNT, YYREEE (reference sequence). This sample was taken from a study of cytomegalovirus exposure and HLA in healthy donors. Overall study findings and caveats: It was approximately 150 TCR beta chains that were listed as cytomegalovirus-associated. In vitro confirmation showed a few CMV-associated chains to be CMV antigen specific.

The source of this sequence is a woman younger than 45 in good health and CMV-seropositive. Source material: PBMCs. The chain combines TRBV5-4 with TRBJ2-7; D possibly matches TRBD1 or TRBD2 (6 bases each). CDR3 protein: CASYASGGGMPYEQYF. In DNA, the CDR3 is TGTGCCAGCTATGCCTCAGGAGGGGGGATGCCCTACGAGCAGTACTTC.